This TCR beta chain was recovered during a study of T cell responses to AZD1222 COVID-19 vaccine. Study background: Combined were second doses at about 4 or about 12 weeks.

This CDR3 contains 15 residues. V was pared by 3 bases and J by 4 bases, with 6 bases of the junction left unmatched. The V gene's germline CDR1 is MNHNS and CDR2 SASEGT. Libraries were prepared by immunoSEQ multiplex PCR; TCRdb keeps only in-frame clonotypes and omits some of them. The sample holds about 110,000 clones; nearly 90% are singletons and the top ten take approximately 17%. The gene calls are TRBV6-1 and TRBJ1-2, with TRBD1 identical over 9 bases. The receptor's source is an adult in good health. The sample was peripheral blood, taken on day 0 of AZD1222 vaccination. The CDR3: CASSDPATGGYGYTF. The CDR3 DNA follows: TGTGCCAGCAGTGACCCTGCGACAGGGGGCTATGGCTACACCTTC.